One sample yielded the 30 T cell receptor beta chains listed below, sequenced in a study of blood T cell repertoires in COVID-19. Clones were sequenced by immunoSEQ multiplex PCR, and TCRdb holds only the in-frame ones, with some missing. The table has 85,000 to 100,000 clones, 80% to 90% seen once. Material for sequencing was peripheral blood. These TCRs come from a man aged 45-65 years with COVID-19, enrolled during active disease.

CDR3 protein: CASSPQGREAFF. The DNA for the CDR3 is TGTGCCAGCTCACCACAGGGGCGTGAAGCTTTCTTT. The gene calls are TRBV18 and TRBJ1-1; TRBD1 is a possible D gene (5 bases). V dropped 1 base and J dropped 7 bases, with 7 bases sitting between them. Per the germline V gene, CDR1 is KGHSH and CDR2 is LQKENI. CDR3 size: 12 residues. Filled out from reference TRBV18 and TRBJ1-1, the complete variable domain reads NAGVMQNPRHLVRRRGQEARLRCSPMKGHSHVYWYRQLPEEGLKFMVYLQKENIIDESGMPKERFSAEFPKEGPSILRIQQVVRGDSAAYFCASSPQGREAFFGQGTRLTVV.

The chain employs TRBV6-5 and TRBJ1-1; tentatively, D is TRBD1 (6 bases). Deletions cut 5 bases from V and 2 bases from J, with 15 bases between. This CDR3 region has 15 residues. Germline CDR1 MNHEY, CDR2 SVGAGI. The CDR3 loop reads CASSPNPGVNTEAFF. In nucleotides, the CDR3 is TGTGCCAGCAGTCCAAACCCAGGGGTAAACACTGAAGCTTTCTTT.

J is TRBJ2-7 and V is TRBV5-4; D might be TRBD1 (5 bases). Germline CDR1 is SGHNT and CDR2 is YYREEE (reference sequence). V dropped 0 bases and J dropped 4 bases, with 5 bases sitting between them. There are 12 residues in the CDR3. The CDR3 protein is CASSLDRYEQYF. DNA of the CDR3: TGTGCCAGCAGCTTGGACAGGTACGAGCAGTACTTC.

The chain has TRBV7-3 and TRBJ2-5, with TRBD2 matching 9 bases. Per the germline V gene, CDR1 is SGHTA and CDR2 is FQGTGA. V trimming: 5 bases; J trimming: 5 bases; junction bases outside the gene matches: 6. The CDR3 covers 14 residues. The CDR3, as DNA: TGTGCCAGCAGCCCGCTAGCGGGGCTGGAGACCCAGTACTTC. This sequence encodes CASSPLAGLETQYF. Based on the CDR3 plus reference TRBV7-3 and TRBJ2-5, the full variable domain is GAGVSQTPSNKVTEKGKYVELRCDPISGHTALYWYRQSLGQGPEFLIYFQGTGAADDSGLPNDRFFAVRPEGSVSTLKIQRTERGDSAVYLCASSPLAGLETQYFGPGTRLLVL.

The chain combines TRBV7-2 with TRBJ1-2; tentative D call: TRBD1 (5 bases). CDR1 SGHTA and CDR2 FQGNSA come from the germline V gene. The CDR3 is 14 residues long. V lost 7 bases and J 8 bases, leaving 20 bases between the germline ends. The CDR3 region is CASTLGAPPRGYTF. For the CDR3, the DNA is TGTGCCAGCACCCTTGGGGCGCCACCGAGGGGCTACACCTTC.

This chain joins TRBV5-6 and TRBJ1-3; no definite D call. V was clipped by 0 bases and J by 0 bases, with 10 bases between them. CDR3 length: 16 amino acids. Germline CDR1 SGHDT, CDR2 YYEEEE. The CDR3 bases are TGTGCCAGCAGCTTGGGTTGGGCAGCCTCTGGAAACACCATATATTTT. Encoded protein: CASSLGWAASGNTIYF.

This rearrangement joins TRBV10-3 to TRBJ1-5; D gene ambiguous. Germline CDR1 reads ENHRY; CDR2 reads SYGVKD. The CDR3 is made up of 16 amino acids. The V gene lost 0 bases and the J gene lost 2 bases, with 11 bases spanning the gap. CDR3 residues: CAISESPGSGNQPQHF. CDR3 nucleotides: TGTGCCATCAGTGAGTCCCCAGGATCGGGCAATCAGCCCCAGCATTTT.

The chain employs TRBV3-1 (or the pseudogene TRBV3-2) and TRBJ2-7; D might be TRBD2 (5 bases). This CDR3 has 13 residues. Trimming shortened V by 4 bases and J by 5 bases, and 12 bases separated the two germline ends. Germline CDR1 reads LGHDT; CDR2 reads YNNKEL (reference sequence). DNA of the CDR3: TGTGCCAGCAGCCTACCGGGGAGAGACGAGCAGTACTTC. Its translation is CASSLPGRDEQYF.

This clone was found a few times. The chain carries TRBV19 and TRBJ1-4; 7 nucleotides align to TRBD1. Losses at the gene ends were 7 bases for V and 5 bases for J; bases not matched to a gene: 10. The germline V gene has CDR1 LNHDA and CDR2 SQIVND (reference sequence). CDR3 length equals 15 residues. The CDR3 here is CASTRAGTENEKLFF. For the CDR3, the DNA is TGTGCCAGTACGAGAGCAGGGACAGAGAATGAAAAACTGTTTTTT.

The chain is built from TRBV30 and TRBJ1-6, with 10 bases matching TRBD1. The CDR3 has 17 amino acids. Germline V gene data show CDR1 as GTSNPN and CDR2 as SVGIG (reference sequence). The V segment lost 2 bases and the J segment 7 bases; nucleotides outside the gene matches: 11. CDR3: CAWSFRDRGRLNSPLHF. CDR3 bases: TGTGCCTGGAGTTTCCGGGACAGGGGCCGACTGAATTCACCCCTCCACTTT.

This sequence joins TRBV20-1 and TRBJ1-1, with D hard to call. The CDR3 has 11 amino acids. Trimming pared 6 bases from V and 5 bases from J, leaving 10 bases between. Looked up from germline, CDR1 is DFQATT and CDR2 is SNEGSKA (reference sequence). The CDR3 DNA reads TGCAGTGCGCGGGTGGGGACTGAAGCTTTCTTT. It codes for CSARVGTEAFF.

The chain combines TRBV28 with TRBJ2-7; D may be TRBD1 (6 bases). Trimming removed 5 bases from V and 0 bases from J, with 14 bases in between. Germline CDR1 MDHEN, CDR2 SYDVKM. This CDR3 is 15 amino acids long. CDR3 loop: CASSTWTESSYEQYF. Here the CDR3 DNA reads TGTGCCAGCAGTACTTGGACAGAGAGCTCCTACGAGCAGTACTTC.

The chain employs TRBV13 and TRBJ1-2; 7 nucleotides match TRBD1. This CDR3 region has 17 residues. Germline assignment: CDR1 PRHDT and CDR2 FYEKMQ (reference sequence). V was pared by 3 bases and J by 4 bases, with 14 bases of the junction left unmatched. CDR3 residues: CASSFSWSAGGTYGYTF. The DNA for the CDR3 is TGTGCCAGCAGCTTTTCTTGGTCGGCAGGGGGGACCTATGGCTACACCTTC.

The rearrangement uses TRBV27 and TRBJ2-7; D perhaps matches TRBD1 (5 bases). The germline V gene has CDR1 MNHEY and CDR2 SMNVEV (reference sequence). Trimming pared 7 bases from V and 2 bases from J, leaving 15 bases between. The CDR3 runs to 14 residues. The CDR3 sequence is CASKNLDRTYEQYF. In nucleotides, the CDR3 is TGTGCCAGCAAAAACCTTGACAGAACCTACGAGCAGTACTTC.

There are a few counts of this clone. The chain couples TRBV11-2 to TRBJ1-2; 8 bases line up with TRBD1. Trimming removed 4 bases from V and 3 bases from J; junction bases left unmatched: 4. This CDR3 spans 14 amino acids. In germline, CDR1 is SGHAT, CDR2 FQNNGV. DNA of the CDR3: TGTGCCAGCAGCTATGGACAGGGCCACTATGGCTACACCTTC. As protein: CASSYGQGHYGYTF.

The chain carries TRBV6-5 and TRBJ2-7, with D perhaps TRBD1 (6 bases). V was clipped by 2 bases and J by 4 bases, with 12 bases between them. This CDR3 spans 14 amino acids. CDR1 and CDR2 from the germline V gene are MNHEY and SVGAGI. The CDR3 DNA reads TGTGCCAGCAGTTACCAGGGGTCGGCTTACGAGCAGTACTTC. It specifies CASSYQGSAYEQYF.

This chain connects TRBV30 to TRBJ1-2, with D possibly being TRBD1 (5 bases). The germline V and J ends were trimmed by 4 bases and 4 bases, with 10 bases remaining between them. The germline gives CDR1 GTSNPN, CDR2 SVGIG (reference sequence). CDR3 length: 12 residues. This CDR3 is CAWNGGSYGYTF. CDR3 in DNA: TGTGCCTGGAACGGGGGTTCCTATGGCTACACCTTC.

The genes are TRBV6-6 and TRBJ2-7; a possible D gene is TRBD1 (6 bases). Trimming shortened V by 6 bases and J by 5 bases, and 11 bases separated the two germline ends. The CDR3 sequence is 12 residues long. Germline V gives CDR1 MNHNY, CDR2 SVGAGI (reference sequence). The CDR3 reads CASRRTVDEQYF. DNA for the CDR3: TGTGCCAGCAGACGGACAGTCGACGAGCAGTACTTC.

Here the CDR3 DNA reads TGTGCCAGCAGTAAACCGGGGGACAGGCATCAGCCCCAGCATTTT. It translates to CASSKPGDRHQPQHF. This chain joins TRBV2 and TRBJ1-5; 8 bases map to TRBD1. Trimming removed 5 bases from V and 5 bases from J; junction bases left unmatched: 8. CDR1 is SNHLY, CDR2 FYNNEI, per germline. The CDR3 consists of 15 residues.

This chain joins TRBV6-4 and TRBJ1-1; possibly TRBD1 for D (5 bases). The CDR3 is 13 residues long. Deletions cut 6 bases from V and 1 base from J, with 9 bases between. CDR1 and CDR2 from the germline V gene are MRHNA and SNTAGT. The CDR3 loop is CASSQGGNTEAFF. CDR3 coding DNA: TGTGCCAGCAGCCAGGGAGGGAACACTGAAGCTTTCTTT.

The V gene is TRBV14, the J gene TRBJ1-5; weak D call: TRBD1 (6 bases). Deletions cut 6 bases from V and 7 bases from J, with 10 bases between. The CDR3 spans 12 residues. Germline V gene data show CDR1 as SGHDN and CDR2 as FVKESK. The CDR3 region is CASSNRDQPQHF. CDR3 in DNA: TGTGCCAGCAGTAACAGGGACCAGCCCCAGCATTTT.

This clone has a single count. J is TRBJ1-4 and V is TRBV12-3 or TRBV12-4, with no clear D. V was cut by 7 bases and J by 8 bases, with 14 bases left in between. The CDR3 contains 13 residues. The chain's CDR3 is CASTQMAGEKLFF. The DNA for the CDR3 is TGTGCCAGCACCCAAATGGCAGGAGAAAAACTGTTTTTT.

A note on this clone: The junction departs from the called germline gene at one end, perhaps through a read error. The CDR3 here is CTSNRQGPNTEAFF. CDR3 coding DNA: TGTACCAGCAATCGACAGGGACCGAACACTGAAGCTTTCTTT. The V gene is TRBV27, the J gene TRBJ1-1; 7 positions agree with TRBD1. The CDR3 covers 14 residues. Germline lookup yields CDR1 MNHEY and CDR2 SMNVEV (reference sequence).

This chain joins TRBV6-5 and TRBJ1-3; D gene unclear. In germline, CDR1 is MNHEY, CDR2 SVGAGI. V lost 8 bases and J 2 bases, leaving 7 bases between the germline ends. The CDR3 covers 12 residues. CDR3 region: CASGSTGNTIYF. CDR3 coding DNA: TGTGCCAGCGGGAGTACTGGAAACACCATATATTTT.

Details on this clone: The junction shows a germline mismatch at one end, possibly a read error. The chain is built from TRBV7-7 and TRBJ2-2; 9 bases are shared with TRBD2. Germline V gene lookup returns CDR1 SSHAT and CDR2 FNYEAQ (reference sequence). The CDR3 length is 13 residues. The DNA of the CDR3 is TGTGCTAGCAGTCTAGCGGGGTCCGGGGAGCTGTTTTTT. Amino acids: CASSLAGSGELFF.

This chain uses TRBV10-3 with TRBJ2-1, with 8 positions matching TRBD1. The CDR3 is 13 residues long. The germline V gene encodes CDR1 ENHRY and CDR2 SYGVKD. V was pared by 7 bases and J by 7 bases, with 6 bases of the junction left unmatched. The CDR3 reads CAIKRTGTNEQFF. Here the CDR3 DNA reads TGTGCCATCAAGAGGACAGGGACAAATGAGCAGTTCTTC.

The chain links TRBV14 to TRBJ1-4; the D is unclear. The germline V gene has CDR1 SGHDN and CDR2 FVKESK. The CDR3 has 12 residues. The germline V and J ends were trimmed by 4 bases and 4 bases, with 4 bases remaining between them. The CDR3 spells CASSLYNEKLFF. CDR3 nucleotide sequence: TGTGCCAGCAGCCTCTATAATGAAAAACTGTTTTTT.

This chain joins TRBV5-1 and TRBJ2-5; a possible D gene is TRBD1 (5 bases). In germline, CDR1 is SGHRS, CDR2 YFSETQ. V shed 3 bases and J shed 5 bases, with 26 bases lying between them. The CDR3 loop spans 18 amino acids. The CDR3 spells CASSSKPKDSTRRETQYF. Here the CDR3 DNA reads TGCGCCAGCAGCTCCAAACCGAAAGACAGCACACGAAGGGAGACCCAGTACTTC.

The genes are TRBV7-8 and TRBJ2-2; 11 bases fit TRBD2. This CDR3 has 15 amino acids. V lost 8 bases to trimming and J lost 4 bases; unmatched junction nucleotides: 6. From germline, CDR1 is SGHVS and CDR2 FQNEAQ. This chain's CDR3 is CASCASGGSTGELFF. The DNA of the CDR3 is TGTGCCAGCTGCGCTAGCGGGGGGAGCACCGGGGAGCTGTTTTTT.

The V call is TRBV2, the J call TRBJ1-1, with a possible D match to TRBD1 (5 bases). Germline CDR1 SNHLY, CDR2 FYNNEI. Deletions cut 0 bases from V and 2 bases from J, with 10 bases between. The CDR3 length is 15 residues. The CDR3 loop reads CASSEAGQVNTEAFF. CDR3 nucleotides: TGTGCCAGCAGTGAAGCGGGGCAGGTCAACACTGAAGCTTTCTTT.